This TCR beta chain appears in the sequencing data of a study of CD8 T cells in ankylosing spondylitis. TCRdb reprocessed the 5' RACE reads via MiXCR and lists one record per CDR3 protein. The table records some 270,000 distinct CDR3 sequences, over 30% of them present only once. The ends were cut back, 3 bases at V and 0 bases at J, with 21 bases in the middle. Germline CDR1 DFQATT, CDR2 SNEGSKA (reference sequence). The CDR3 length is 18 residues. This clonotype came up a few times. This chain connects TRBV20-1 to TRBJ1-3; tentative D call: TRBD1 (5 bases). The specimen sequenced was blood, either unsorted or a sorted T cell fraction (not recorded which). This clonotype was sampled from a male donor with ankylosing spondylitis or in good health (not recorded which). The CDR3 coding sequence is TGCAGTGCTAGGGGGGGAGATCCCAACCCATCCTCTGGAAACACCATATATTTT. This codes for CSARGGDPNPSSGNTIYF.